The clone carrying this TCR beta chain occurred many times. Its specificity is unknown. This specimen comes from a study of CD8 T cells in ankylosing spondylitis. Findings and caveats of the study: In ankylosing spondylitis patients, matched synovial fluid reportedly showed significant enrichment of disease-linked clones. Made up of under ten highly homologous variants, a TCR beta motif appeared characteristic of ankylosing spondylitis blood. CD8+ cells made up the disease-linked clones, which were relatively rare in peripheral blood. Certain motif variants had earlier appeared in reactive arthritis synovial fluid and blood.

One entry per CDR3 protein results from TCRdb running MiXCR on the 5' RACE reads. The table shows fewer than 400,000 distinct CDR3 sequences, with 20% to 25% occurring only once. The CDR3 totals 15 residues. Germline CDR1 LNHNV, CDR2 YYDKDF (reference sequence). The germline V and J ends were trimmed by 0 bases and 0 bases, with 6 bases remaining between them. The receptor was isolated from a male donor with ankylosing spondylitis. The chain joins TRBV15 to TRBJ2-1; D is perhaps TRBD1 (6 bases). Sequenced material: blood, either unsorted or a sorted T cell fraction (not recorded which). The chain's CDR3 is CATSRDRGSYNEQFF. Here the CDR3 DNA reads TGTGCCACCAGCAGAGACAGGGGCTCCTACAATGAGCAGTTCTTC.